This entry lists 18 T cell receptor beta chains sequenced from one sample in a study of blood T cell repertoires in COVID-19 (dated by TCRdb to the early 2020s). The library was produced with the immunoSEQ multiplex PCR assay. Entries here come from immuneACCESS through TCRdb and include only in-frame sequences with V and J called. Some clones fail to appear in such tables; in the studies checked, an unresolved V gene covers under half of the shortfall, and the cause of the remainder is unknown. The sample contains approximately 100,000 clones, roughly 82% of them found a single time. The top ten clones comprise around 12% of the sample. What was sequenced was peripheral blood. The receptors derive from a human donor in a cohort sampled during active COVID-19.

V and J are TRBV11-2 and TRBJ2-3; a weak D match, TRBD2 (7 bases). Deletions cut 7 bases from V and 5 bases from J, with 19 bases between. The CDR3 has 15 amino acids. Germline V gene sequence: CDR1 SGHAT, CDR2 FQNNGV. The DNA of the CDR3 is TGTGCCAGCACTCCCCCGGGGGGCCGTAGAGATACGCAGTATTTT. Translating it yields CASTPPGGRRDTQYF.

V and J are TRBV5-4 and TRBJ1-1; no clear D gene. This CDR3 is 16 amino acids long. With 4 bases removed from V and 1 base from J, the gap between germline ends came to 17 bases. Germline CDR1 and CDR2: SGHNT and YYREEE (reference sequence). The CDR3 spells CASSRPERAGNTEAFF. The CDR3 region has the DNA TGTGCCAGCAGCCGCCCCGAAAGGGCGGGGAACACTGAAGCTTTCTTT.

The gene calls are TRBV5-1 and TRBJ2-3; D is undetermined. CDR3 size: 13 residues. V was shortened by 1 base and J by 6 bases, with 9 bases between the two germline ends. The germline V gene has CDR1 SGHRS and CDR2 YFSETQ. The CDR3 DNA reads TGCGCCAGCAGCTTGATGTTACGGGATACGCAGTATTTT. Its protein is CASSLMLRDTQYF.

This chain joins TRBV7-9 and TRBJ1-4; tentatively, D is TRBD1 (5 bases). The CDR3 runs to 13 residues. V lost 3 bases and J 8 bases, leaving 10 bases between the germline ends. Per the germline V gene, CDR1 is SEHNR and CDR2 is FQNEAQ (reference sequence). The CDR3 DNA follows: TGTGCCAGCAGCTTTACCGGGGGAGAAAAACTGTTTTTT. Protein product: CASSFTGGEKLFF. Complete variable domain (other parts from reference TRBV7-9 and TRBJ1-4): DTGVSQNPRHKITKRGQNVTFRCDPISEHNRLYWYRQTLGQGPEFLTYFQNEAQLEKSRLLSDRFSAERPKGSFSTLEIQRTEQGDSAMYLCASSFTGGEKLFFGSGTQLSVL.

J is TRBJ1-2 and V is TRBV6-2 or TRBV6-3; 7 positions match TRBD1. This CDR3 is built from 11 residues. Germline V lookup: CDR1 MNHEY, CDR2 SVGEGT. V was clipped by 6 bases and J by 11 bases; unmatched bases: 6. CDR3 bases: TGTGCCAGCAGCAACAGGGGCAAGTACACCTTC. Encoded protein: CASSNRGKYTF.

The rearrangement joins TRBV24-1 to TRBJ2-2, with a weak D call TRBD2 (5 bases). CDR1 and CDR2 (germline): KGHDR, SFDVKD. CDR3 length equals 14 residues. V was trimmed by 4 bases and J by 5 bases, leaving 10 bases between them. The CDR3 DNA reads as TGTGCCACCAGTGAAGGCGGCGGGACCGGGGAGCTGTTTTTT. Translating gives CATSEGGGTGELFF.

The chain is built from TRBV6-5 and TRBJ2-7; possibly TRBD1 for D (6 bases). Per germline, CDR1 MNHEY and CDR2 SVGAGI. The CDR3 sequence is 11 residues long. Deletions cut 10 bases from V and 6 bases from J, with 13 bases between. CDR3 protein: CATQGPGEQYF. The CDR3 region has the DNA TGTGCCACACAGGGCCCGGGCGAGCAGTACTTC.

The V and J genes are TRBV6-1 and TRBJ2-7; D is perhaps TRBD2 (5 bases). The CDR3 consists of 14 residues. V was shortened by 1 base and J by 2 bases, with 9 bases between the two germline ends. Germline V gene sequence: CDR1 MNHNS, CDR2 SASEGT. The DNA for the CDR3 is TGTGCCAGCAGTGAAGTCCCTAGCACCTACGAGCAGTACTTC. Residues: CASSEVPSTYEQYF.

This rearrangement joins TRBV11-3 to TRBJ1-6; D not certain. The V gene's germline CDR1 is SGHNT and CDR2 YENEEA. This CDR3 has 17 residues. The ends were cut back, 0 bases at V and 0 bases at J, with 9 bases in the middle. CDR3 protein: CASSLEVGSSYNSPLHF. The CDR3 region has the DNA TGTGCCAGCAGCTTAGAGGTTGGGAGCTCCTATAATTCACCCCTCCACTTT.

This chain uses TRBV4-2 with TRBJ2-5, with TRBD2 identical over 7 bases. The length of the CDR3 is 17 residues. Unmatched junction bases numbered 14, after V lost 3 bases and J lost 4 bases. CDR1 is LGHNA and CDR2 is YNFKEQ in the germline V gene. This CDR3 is CASSQSTGLPEGETQYF. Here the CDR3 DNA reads TGTGCCAGCAGCCAGTCCACGGGACTACCTGAGGGAGAGACCCAGTACTTC.

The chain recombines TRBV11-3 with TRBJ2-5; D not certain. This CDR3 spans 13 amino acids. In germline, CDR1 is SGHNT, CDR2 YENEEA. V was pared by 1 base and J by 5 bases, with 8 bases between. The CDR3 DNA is TGTGCCAGCAGCTTAGTTCCTCTGGAGACCCAGTACTTC. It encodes CASSLVPLETQYF. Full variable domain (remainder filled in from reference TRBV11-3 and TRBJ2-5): EAGVVQSPRYKIIEKKQPVAFWCNPISGHNTLYWYLQNLGQGPELLIRYENEEAVDDSQLPKDRFSAERLKGVDSTLKIQPAELGDSAVYLCASSLVPLETQYFGPGTRLLVL.

The CDR3 protein is CASRTPAGKNTGELFF. CDR3 nucleotides: TGTGCCAGCAGGACCCCCGCGGGGAAAAACACCGGGGAGCTGTTTTTT. V is TRBV7-9 and J is TRBJ2-2, with a weak D call TRBD2 (6 bases). The CDR3 is 16 amino acids. Germline lookup yields CDR1 SEHNR and CDR2 FQNEAQ (reference sequence). V lost 6 bases to trimming and J lost 2 bases, with 16 bases between them.

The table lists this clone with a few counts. CDR3 in amino acids: CAWSVADRRNTEAFF. CDR3 nucleotide sequence: TGTGCCTGGAGTGTAGCCGACAGGCGGAACACTGAAGCTTTCTTT. The gene calls are TRBV30 and TRBJ1-1; D is perhaps TRBD1 (6 bases). Germline V CDR1 and CDR2: GTSNPN, SVGIG (reference sequence). The CDR3 totals 15 residues. V was shortened by 0 bases and J by 1 base, with 12 bases between the two germline ends.

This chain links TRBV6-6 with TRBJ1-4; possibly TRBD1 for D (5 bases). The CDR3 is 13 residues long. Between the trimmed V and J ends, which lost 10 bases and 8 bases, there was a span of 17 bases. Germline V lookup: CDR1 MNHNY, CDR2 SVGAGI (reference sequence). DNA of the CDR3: TGTGCCACCGGGGGTGTCCCCAGAGAAAAACTGTTTTTT. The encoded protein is CATGGVPREKLFF.

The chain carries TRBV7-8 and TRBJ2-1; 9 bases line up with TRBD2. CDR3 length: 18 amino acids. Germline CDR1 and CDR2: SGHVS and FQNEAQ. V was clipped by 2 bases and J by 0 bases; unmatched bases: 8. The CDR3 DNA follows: TGTGCCAGCAGCTTACCCCATAGCGGGGGAAGCTCCTACAATGAGCAGTTCTTC. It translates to CASSLPHSGGSSYNEQFF. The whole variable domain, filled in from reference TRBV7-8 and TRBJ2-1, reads GAGVSQSPRYKVAKRGQDVALRCDPISGHVSLFWYQQALGQGPEFLTYFQNEAQLDKSGLPSDRFFAERPEGSVSTLKIQRTQQEDSAVYLCASSLPHSGGSSYNEQFFGPGTRLTVL.

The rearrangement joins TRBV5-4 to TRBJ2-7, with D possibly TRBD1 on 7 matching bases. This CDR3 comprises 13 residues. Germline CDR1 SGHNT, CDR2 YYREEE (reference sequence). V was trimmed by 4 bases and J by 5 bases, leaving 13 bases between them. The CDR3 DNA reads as TGTGCCAGCAGCCCCAGGGGGGTCCACGAGCAGTACTTC. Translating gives CASSPRGVHEQYF.

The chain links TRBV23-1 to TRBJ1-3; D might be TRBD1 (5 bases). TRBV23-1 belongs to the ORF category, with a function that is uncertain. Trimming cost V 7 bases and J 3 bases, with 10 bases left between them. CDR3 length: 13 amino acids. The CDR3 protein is CASNGGGGNTIYF. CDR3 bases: TGCGCCAGCAATGGGGGAGGTGGAAACACCATATATTTT.

CDR3 bases: TGTGCCAGCAGCCGAGACAGGGAAGGGAGCGCTTTCTTT. Its translation is CASSRDREGSAFF. This chain connects TRBV12-3 or TRBV12-4 to TRBJ1-1; 7 nucleotides align to TRBD1. The CDR3 runs to 13 residues. The V and J ends lost 6 bases and 11 bases, in that order; junction bases with no gene match: 12.